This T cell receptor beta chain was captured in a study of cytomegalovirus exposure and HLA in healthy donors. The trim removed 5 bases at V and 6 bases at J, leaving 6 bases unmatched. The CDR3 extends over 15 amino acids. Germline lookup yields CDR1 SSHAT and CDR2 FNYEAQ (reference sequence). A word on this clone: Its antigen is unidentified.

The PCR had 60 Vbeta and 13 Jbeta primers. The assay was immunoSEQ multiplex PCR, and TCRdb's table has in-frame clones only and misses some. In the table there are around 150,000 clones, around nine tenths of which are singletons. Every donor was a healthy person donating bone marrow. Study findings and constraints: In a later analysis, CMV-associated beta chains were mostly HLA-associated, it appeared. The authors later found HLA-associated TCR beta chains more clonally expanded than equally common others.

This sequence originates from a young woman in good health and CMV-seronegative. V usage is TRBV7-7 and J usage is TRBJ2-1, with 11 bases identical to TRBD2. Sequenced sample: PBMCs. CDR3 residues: CASSQTSGVGNEQFF. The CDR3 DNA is TGTGCCAGCAGCCAGACTAGCGGGGTTGGCAATGAGCAGTTCTTC.